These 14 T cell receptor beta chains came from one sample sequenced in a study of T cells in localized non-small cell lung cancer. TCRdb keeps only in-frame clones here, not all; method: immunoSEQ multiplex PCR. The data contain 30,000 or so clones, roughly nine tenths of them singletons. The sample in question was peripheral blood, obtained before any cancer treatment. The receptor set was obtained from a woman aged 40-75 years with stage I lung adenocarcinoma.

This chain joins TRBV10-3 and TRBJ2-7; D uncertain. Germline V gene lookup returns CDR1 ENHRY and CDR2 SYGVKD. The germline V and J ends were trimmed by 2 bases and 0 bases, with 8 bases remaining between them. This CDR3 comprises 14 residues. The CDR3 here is CAISEAAGSYEQYF. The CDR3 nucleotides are TGTGCCATCAGTGAGGCGGCCGGCTCCTACGAGCAGTACTTC.

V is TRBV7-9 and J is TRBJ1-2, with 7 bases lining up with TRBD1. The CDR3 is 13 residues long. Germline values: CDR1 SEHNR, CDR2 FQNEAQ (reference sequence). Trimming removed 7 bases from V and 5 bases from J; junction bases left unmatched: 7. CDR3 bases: TGTGCCAGCACCCTACAGGGGAAATATGGCTACACCTTC. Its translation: CASTLQGKYGYTF.

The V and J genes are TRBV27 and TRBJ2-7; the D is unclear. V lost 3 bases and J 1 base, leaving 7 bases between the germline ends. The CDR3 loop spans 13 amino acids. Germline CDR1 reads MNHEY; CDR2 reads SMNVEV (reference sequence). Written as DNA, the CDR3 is TGTGCCAGCAGTTTCTCTCCTTCCTACGAGCAGTACTTC. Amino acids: CASSFSPSYEQYF.

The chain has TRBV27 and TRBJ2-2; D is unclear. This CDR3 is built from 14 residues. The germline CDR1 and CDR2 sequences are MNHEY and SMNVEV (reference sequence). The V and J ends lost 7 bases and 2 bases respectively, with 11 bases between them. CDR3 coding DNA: TGTGCCAGCAAATCGCCATACAACACCGGGGAGCTGTTTTTT. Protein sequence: CASKSPYNTGELFF.

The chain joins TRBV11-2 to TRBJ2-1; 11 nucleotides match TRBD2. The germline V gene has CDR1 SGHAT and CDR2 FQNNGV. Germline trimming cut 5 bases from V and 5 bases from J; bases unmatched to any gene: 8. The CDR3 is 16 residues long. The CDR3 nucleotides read TGTGCCAGCAGCACTTGGACTAGCGGGCCCAACAATGAGCAGTTCTTC. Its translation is CASSTWTSGPNNEQFF.

The CDR3 nucleotides are TGTGCCAGCAGACCCCTCTTGGGCTATGGCTACACCTTC. Translated: CASRPLLGYGYTF. The chain has TRBV27 and TRBJ1-2; D unresolved. Germline lookup yields CDR1 MNHEY and CDR2 SMNVEV (reference sequence). The length of the CDR3 is 13 residues. Trimming cost V 6 bases and J 4 bases, with 12 bases left between them.

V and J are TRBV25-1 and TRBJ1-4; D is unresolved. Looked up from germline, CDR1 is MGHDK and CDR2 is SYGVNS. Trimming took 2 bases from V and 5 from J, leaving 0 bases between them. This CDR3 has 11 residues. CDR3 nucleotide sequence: TGTGCCAGCAGTGAAAATGAAAAACTGTTTTTT. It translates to CASSENEKLFF.

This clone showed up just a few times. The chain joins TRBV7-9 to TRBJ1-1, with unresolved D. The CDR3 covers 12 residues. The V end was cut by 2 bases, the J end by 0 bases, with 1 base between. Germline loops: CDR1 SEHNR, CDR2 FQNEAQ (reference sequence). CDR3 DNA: TGTGCCAGCAGCTTATTGAACACTGAAGCTTTCTTT. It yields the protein CASSLLNTEAFF.

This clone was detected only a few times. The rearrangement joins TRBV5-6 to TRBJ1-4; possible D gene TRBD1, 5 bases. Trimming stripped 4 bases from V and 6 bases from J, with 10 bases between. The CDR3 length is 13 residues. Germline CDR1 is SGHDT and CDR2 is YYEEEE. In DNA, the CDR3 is TGTGCCAGCAGCCAGTGGGGGGATGAAAAACTGTTTTTT. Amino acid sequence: CASSQWGDEKLFF. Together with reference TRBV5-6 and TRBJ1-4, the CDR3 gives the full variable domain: DAGVTQSPTHLIKTRGQQVTLRCSPKSGHDTVSWYQQALGQGPQFIFQYYEEEERQRGNFPDRFSGHQFPNYSSELNVNALLLGDSALYLCASSQWGDEKLFFGSGTQLSVL.

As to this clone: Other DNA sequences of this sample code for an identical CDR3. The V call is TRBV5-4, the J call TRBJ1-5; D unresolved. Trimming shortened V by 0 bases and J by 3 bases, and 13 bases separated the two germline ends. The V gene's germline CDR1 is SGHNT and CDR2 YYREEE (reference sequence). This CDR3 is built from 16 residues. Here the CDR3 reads CASSLGPRQFNQPQHF. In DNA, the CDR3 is TGTGCCAGCAGCTTGGGACCTCGGCAGTTCAATCAGCCCCAGCATTTT.

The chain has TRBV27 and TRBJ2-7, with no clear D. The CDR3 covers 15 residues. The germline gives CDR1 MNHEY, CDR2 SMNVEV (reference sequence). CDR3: CATGLSADYTYEQYF. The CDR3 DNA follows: TGTGCAACTGGCCTTTCTGCGGATTACACCTACGAGCAGTACTTC.

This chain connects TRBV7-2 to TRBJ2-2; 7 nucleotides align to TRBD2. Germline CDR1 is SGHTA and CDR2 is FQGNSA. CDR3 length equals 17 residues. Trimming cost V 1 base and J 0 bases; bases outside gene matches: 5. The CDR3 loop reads CASSLVRAGTNTGELFF. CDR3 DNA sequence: TGTGCCAGCAGCTTAGTTCGAGCGGGGACGAACACCGGGGAGCTGTTTTTT.

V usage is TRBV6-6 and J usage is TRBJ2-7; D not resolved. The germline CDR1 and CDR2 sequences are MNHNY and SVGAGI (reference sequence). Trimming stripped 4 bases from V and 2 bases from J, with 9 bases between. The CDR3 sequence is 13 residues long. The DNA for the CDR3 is TGTGCCAGCAGTTCGGTGAGGACCTACGAGCAGTACTTC. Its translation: CASSSVRTYEQYF.

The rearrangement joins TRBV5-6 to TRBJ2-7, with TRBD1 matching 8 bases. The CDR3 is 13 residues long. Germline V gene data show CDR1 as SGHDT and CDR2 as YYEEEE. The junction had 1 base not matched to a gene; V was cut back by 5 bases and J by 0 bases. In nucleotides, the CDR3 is TGTGCCAGCAGTACAGGGGGCTCCTACGAGCAGTACTTC. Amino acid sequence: CASSTGGSYEQYF. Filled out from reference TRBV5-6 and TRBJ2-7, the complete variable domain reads DAGVTQSPTHLIKTRGQQVTLRCSPKSGHDTVSWYQQALGQGPQFIFQYYEEEERQRGNFPDRFSGHQFPNYSSELNVNALLLGDSALYLCASSTGGSYEQYFGPGTRLTVT.